This T cell receptor beta chain was recovered during a study of blood T cells in healthy people across ages. Study-level information: There was about one barcoded beta molecule captured by template switching per two T cells.

Germline V lookup: CDR1 SGDLS, CDR2 YYNGEE. The CDR3 runs 16 residues. V dropped 4 bases and J dropped 2; count of bases not matched to a gene: 12. A sample-barcoded 5' primer and a J-beta primer mix were used in a second PCR of roughly 7 to 12 cycles. TCRdb used MiXCR to reprocess the 5' RACE reads, holding one entry per CDR3 protein. The data contain a few hundred thousand distinct CDR3 sequences, about 55% of them singletons. Note on this clonotype: Its antigen is not known.

Study results and limitations: Unsorted PBMC input precluded a conclusive naive versus antigen-experienced comparison.

The chain joins TRBV9 to TRBJ2-7; 7 bases fit TRBD1. This receptor was identified in a man between 60 and 75 years old in good health. The sample was blood. CDR3 coding DNA: TGTGCCAGCAGCTCAATGACAGGGCGAAGACCCTACGAGCAGTACTTC. Translation gives CASSSMTGRRPYEQYF. Filled out from reference TRBV9 and TRBJ2-7, the complete variable domain reads DSGVTQTPKHLITATGQRVTLRCSPRSGDLSVYWYQQSLDQGLQFLIQYYNGEERAKGNILERFSAQQFPDLHSELNLSSLELGDSALYFCASSSMTGRRPYEQYFGPGTRLTVT.